The 9 T cell receptor beta chains listed next were all sequenced from one sample in a study of OX40 agonist ivuxolimab in advanced cancers. The data were produced by immunoSEQ multiplex PCR, yet TCRdb's version contains in-frame clones alone and is incomplete. This sample has over 100,000 clones, with 85% to 90% found just once. Sequenced material: CD4+ or CD8+ T cells sorted from blood, taken in a trial of the OX40 agonist ivuxolimab. All receptors derive from an adult with an advanced solid tumor such as melanoma, head and neck, liver or kidney cancer.

V is TRBV12-5 and J is TRBJ2-7; D tentatively reads TRBD1 or TRBD2 (5 bases each). CDR1 is LGHNT and CDR2 is FRNRAP in the germline V gene. Deletions cut 1 base from V and 2 bases from J, with 18 bases between. The CDR3 is 17 amino acids. The CDR3 DNA reads as TGTGCTAGTGGTTTGGCCGGCGTGTTGGGGGTAACCTACGAGCAGTACTTC. Its protein is CASGLAGVLGVTYEQYF.

The V gene is TRBV4-2, the J gene TRBJ1-3, with D possibly TRBD1 on 5 matching bases. Germline V gene sequence: CDR1 LGHNA, CDR2 YNFKEQ. Trimming removed 9 bases at V and 5 bases at J, with 17 bases between. The CDR3 covers 14 residues. The CDR3 sequence: CASNAGGIRNTIYF. In DNA form, the CDR3 reads TGTGCCAGTAATGCTGGGGGGATTCGAAACACCATATATTTT.

V is TRBV6-5 and J is TRBJ2-7; D remains ambiguous. The CDR3 totals 15 residues. Deletions cut 2 bases from V and 6 bases from J, with 17 bases between. Germline CDR1 reads MNHEY; CDR2 reads SVGAGI. This CDR3 reads CASSYGRRTASEQYF. CDR3 nucleotides: TGTGCCAGCAGTTACGGCCGCCGGACCGCGAGCGAGCAGTACTTC.

CDR3 protein: CASSSGQGRGYTF. In DNA form, the CDR3 reads TGTGCCAGCAGCTCCGGACAGGGCCGAGGCTACACCTTC. This chain connects TRBV6-5 to TRBJ1-2; 8 bases are a match to TRBD1. V dropped 6 bases and J dropped 8; count of bases not matched to a gene: 8. This CDR3 has 13 amino acids. Germline V gene lookup returns CDR1 MNHEY and CDR2 SVGAGI.

The chain is built from TRBV7-2 and TRBJ2-4, with a weak D call TRBD1 (5 bases). V lost 5 bases, J lost 0 bases, and 14 bases lay in between. CDR1 and CDR2 (germline): SGHTA, FQGNSA. The CDR3 has 16 residues. The CDR3 protein is CASSPRQSLAKNIQYF. The CDR3 region has the DNA TGTGCCAGCAGCCCACGACAGTCTCTAGCCAAAAACATTCAGTACTTC.

V gene TRBV5-3 combines with J gene TRBJ2-7; D is tentatively TRBD1 or TRBD2 (5 bases each). TRBV5-3 is an open reading frame whose function is uncertain. This CDR3 has 15 amino acids. The V end lost 4 bases, the J end lost 7 bases, and 21 bases lay between the germline ends. This CDR3 is CARSPGTMPTWEQYF. The DNA for the CDR3 is TGTGCCAGAAGCCCCGGGACCATGCCTACGTGGGAGCAGTACTTC.

This clone has more than one count but fewer than ten. This chain links TRBV5-1 with TRBJ1-1; D gene unclear. Per germline, CDR1 SGHRS and CDR2 YFSETQ. This CDR3 has 8 residues. The CDR3 region is CALAQAFF. As DNA, the CDR3 is TGCGCGCTCGCCCAAGCTTTCTTT. Looking up the rest from reference TRBV5-1 and TRBJ1-1 gives the full variable domain: KAGVTQTPRYLIKTRGQQVTLSCSPISGHRSVSWYQQTPGQGLQFLFEYFSETQRNKGNFPGRFSGRQFSNSRSEMNVSTLELGDSALYLCALAQAFFGQGTRLTVV.

The sample holds a few counts of this clone. The rearrangement uses TRBV4-3 and TRBJ2-3; TRBD1 is a possible D gene (6 bases). CDR1 is LGHNA and CDR2 is YSLEER in the germline V gene. Trimming took off 0 bases at V and 6 bases at J, with 10 bases between the two ends. The CDR3 contains 14 residues. The CDR3: CASSQERGYDTQYF. The CDR3 nucleotides are TGCGCCAGCAGCCAAGAGAGGGGGTACGATACGCAGTATTTT.

This chain links TRBV7-9 with TRBJ2-3, with TRBD1 as a possible D gene (5 bases). The CDR3 loop spans 15 amino acids. The ends were cut back, 5 bases at V and 6 bases at J, with 18 bases in the middle. Germline loops: CDR1 SEHNR, CDR2 FQNEAQ (reference sequence). The CDR3: CASSQGDGMGDTQYF. CDR3 nucleotide sequence: TGTGCCAGCAGCCAAGGGGATGGGATGGGTGATACGCAGTATTTT.